This T cell receptor beta chain was recorded in a study of blood T cell repertoires in COVID-19. Overall study context: The United States, Italy and Spain supplied acute and convalescent COVID-19 samples. Nucleic acid was either cDNA or gDNA, and it came from T cells, B-cell-depleted T cells, or PBMCs.

As handled by the study authors: Amplification of reference gene primers provided the estimated nucleated cell counts. The table came from immunoSEQ multiplex PCR; TCRdb's copy has only in-frame clones and leaves some out. That table is the source of V, J and clone size, and D and trimming were worked out from the DNA. This repertoire shows 350,000 to 450,000 clones, roughly 90% found once; its top ten account for more than 1%. Germline values: CDR1 ENHRY, CDR2 SYGVKD. V lost 3 bases and J 8 bases, leaving 16 bases between the germline ends. The CDR3 sequence is 14 residues long. This receptor was identified in a man aged 35 to 55 with acute or convalescent COVID-19. The chain uses TRBV10-3 and TRBJ1-2, with TRBD1 as a possible D gene (5 bases). The sample consisted of peripheral blood. The CDR3 DNA reads TGTGCCATCAGTGACGCGCGGGGCGGCGGAGGCTACACCTTC. Its translation: CAISDARGGGGYTF.